Presented here are 15 T cell receptor beta chains from one specimen sequenced in a study of T cells in Graves' hyperthyroidism and ophthalmopathy. Amplified regions were TCR beta CDR3 sequences from RNA transcripts. HTBI primers drove first-round RT-PCR of the TCR CDR3. TCRdb reprocessed the multiplex PCR reads via MiXCR and lists one record per CDR3 protein. The sample contains around 720,000 distinct CDR3 sequences, about a third of which appear only once. Material: blood. The receptors here all came from a woman aged 40-49 years with Graves' hyperthyroidism.

This clonotype was detected only a few times. This chain joins TRBV7-2 and TRBJ1-1; D is undetermined. Germline V gene lookup returns CDR1 SGHTA and CDR2 FQGNSA. The CDR3 contains 15 residues. Deletions cut 5 bases from V and 0 bases from J, with 13 bases between. The CDR3 DNA reads as TGTGCCAGCAGCGACCGGCCCATTGTGAACACTGAAGCTTTCTTT. This encodes CASSDRPIVNTEAFF.

There are many counts of this clonotype. V usage is TRBV7-9 and J usage is TRBJ1-1; 10 positions match TRBD1. CDR1 is SEHNR and CDR2 is FQNEAQ in the germline V gene (reference sequence). The CDR3 is 15 amino acids. J gave up 4 bases and V 5 bases, and 7 bases lay outside the gene matches. This chain's CDR3 is CASSLQGQGITEAFF. The CDR3 bases are TGTGCCAGCAGCCTCCAGGGACAGGGGATCACTGAAGCTTTCTTT.

In this sample, this clonotype turned up a few times. The CDR3 region has the DNA TGCGCCAGCAGCCAAGCGACAGGGGGCAGTTTACCCCTCCACTTT. It encodes CASSQATGGSLPLHF. The chain joins TRBV4-3 to TRBJ1-6; TRBD1 matches at 10 bases. The CDR3 extends over 15 amino acids. Germline V gives CDR1 LGHNA, CDR2 YSLEER. The J segment lost 12 bases and the V segment lost 1 base, leaving 6 bases of the junction unmatched.

Note on this clonotype: Compared with germline, one end of the junction differs, possibly owing to a read error. This chain links TRBV10-2 with TRBJ1-1, with D maybe TRBD1 (6 bases). Germline CDR1 WSHSY, CDR2 SAAADI. The CDR3 length is 15 residues. CDR3 DNA sequence: TGTGCCAGCAGCCAAGAAACAGGGCTAAGGGGTGAAGCTTTCTTT. As protein: CASSQETGLRGEAFF.

This clonotype was seen at least ten times. The chain employs TRBV5-8 and TRBJ2-5, with D tentatively TRBD1 or TRBD2 (5 bases each). Germline CDR1 and CDR2: SGHTS and YDEGEE. Trimming pared 5 bases from V and 5 bases from J, leaving 19 bases between. The CDR3 length is 15 residues. The CDR3 nucleotides read TGTGCCAGCAGTCCCCCCGGGACGCAAAGGGAGACCCAGTACTTC. Translating gives CASSPPGTQRETQYF.

This clonotype was seen repeatedly, ten times or more. The chain couples TRBV6-6 to TRBJ2-5, with TRBD1 as a possible D gene (5 bases). Trimming removed 4 bases at V and 4 bases at J, with 19 bases between. This CDR3 contains 16 residues. Per germline, CDR1 MNHNY and CDR2 SVGAGI (reference sequence). CDR3 sequence (DNA): TGTGCCAGCAGTTCGCCTCCATTCGGCAGGGCAGAGACCCAGTACTTC. Protein product: CASSSPPFGRAETQYF.

This rearrangement joins TRBV5-1 to TRBJ2-5; 11 bases align to TRBD2. Germline V gene sequence: CDR1 SGHRS, CDR2 YFSETQ. The CDR3 has 17 amino acids. The ends lost 4 bases at V and 5 bases at J; junction bases unmatched: 13. As DNA, the CDR3 is TGCGCCAGCAGCGCGGGGACTAGCGGAGTCAACAGGGAGACCCAGTACTTC. Amino acid sequence: CASSAGTSGVNRETQYF.

This clonotype appeared a few times. CDR3 region: CASTPAGGRGNTIYF. CDR3 in DNA: TGTGCCAGCACCCCGGCAGGGGGCAGGGGAAACACCATATATTTT. The chain uses TRBV11-2 and TRBJ1-3; 8 bases align to TRBD1. With 7 bases clipped from V and 4 bases from J, the junction kept 9 bases outside the gene matches. This CDR3 contains 15 residues. Germline CDR1 reads SGHAT; CDR2 reads FQNNGV.

The sample holds a few counts of this clonotype. CDR3 bases: TGTGCCAGTAGTATCACGGCGGGGATCGCCGGGGAGCTGTTTTTT. Its translation is CASSITAGIAGELFF. The chain joins TRBV19 to TRBJ2-2; weak D call: TRBD2 (6 bases). CDR3 length equals 15 residues. Germline CDR1 reads LNHDA; CDR2 reads SQIVND (reference sequence). Trimming stripped 3 bases from V and 6 bases from J, with 14 bases between.

The rearrangement joins TRBV29-1 to TRBJ2-2, with 7 positions matching TRBD2. The germline CDR1 and CDR2 sequences are SQVTM and ANQGSEA. The CDR3 runs 13 residues. V dropped 6 bases and J dropped 7; count of bases not matched to a gene: 8. The CDR3 bases are TGCAGCGTGACGGGGGGACGAAACGGGGAGCTGTTTTTT. Translated, it gives CSVTGGRNGELFF.

The table lists this clonotype with many counts. The J gene is TRBJ2-1, the V gene TRBV7-2; no reliable D call. The CDR3 is 14 amino acids. Germline CDR1 is SGHTA and CDR2 is FQGNSA. V lost 1 base and J 0 bases, leaving 4 bases between the germline ends. The CDR3 here is CASSLGSSYNEQFF. As DNA, the CDR3 is TGTGCCAGCAGCTTAGGTAGCTCCTACAATGAGCAGTTCTTC.

The chain employs TRBV5-5 and TRBJ1-4; TRBD1 agrees at 7 bases. Germline V CDR1 and CDR2: SGHKS, YYEKEE (reference sequence). The CDR3 length is 14 residues. After removal of 4 bases from V and 4 bases from J, the junction contained 4 bases not matched to a gene. CDR3 coding DNA: TGTGCCAGCAGCCAGACAGGGTTTAATGAAAAACTGTTTTTT. Its protein is CASSQTGFNEKLFF.

This clonotype has only a few counts. The chain joins TRBV6-5 to TRBJ2-5; weak D call: TRBD1 (6 bases). The V gene lost 4 bases and the J gene lost 4 bases, with 13 bases spanning the gap. The germline V gene encodes CDR1 MNHEY and CDR2 SVGAGI. CDR3 length equals 14 residues. This chain's CDR3 is CASSSTDRPETQYF. Written as DNA, the CDR3 is TGTGCCAGCAGTTCGACGGACAGACCAGAGACCCAGTACTTC.

A few counts support this clonotype. The V call is TRBV19, the J call TRBJ2-2; TRBD1 matches 10 bases. This CDR3 region has 15 residues. Germline-derived CDR1 and CDR2 are LNHDA and SQIVND (reference sequence). The V and J ends lost 7 bases and 5 bases, in that order; junction bases with no gene match: 7. This CDR3 reads CASTHAGQGTGELFF. The DNA of the CDR3 is TGTGCCAGTACTCATGCGGGACAGGGGACCGGGGAGCTGTTTTTT. The full variable domain, completed using reference TRBV19 and TRBJ2-2, is DGGITQSPKYLFRKEGQNVTLSCEQNLNHDAMYWYRQDPGQGLRLIYYSQIVNDFQKGDIAEGYSVSREKKESFPLTVTSAQKNPTAFYLCASTHAGQGTGELFFGEGSRLTVL.

This chain uses TRBV10-3 with TRBJ2-2; the D is unclear. Germline CDR1 and CDR2: ENHRY and SYGVKD. The germline V and J ends were trimmed by 6 bases and 9 bases, with 14 bases remaining between them. The CDR3 contains 13 residues. DNA of the CDR3: TGTGCCATCAGCGCCTCGCAGGACCGGGAGCTGTTTTTT. This translates into CAISASQDRELFF.